This T cell receptor (beta chain) was identified during a study of shared clonotypes between healthy human individuals. As originally analysed: ImmunoSEQ output held junction-only sequences without quality scores, so filtering differed. TCRdb keeps only in-frame clones here, not all; method: immunoSEQ multiplex PCR. V and J calls and clone size come straight from that table; D and trimming were deduced from the DNA. The repertoire holds 2 million to 2.5 million clones, over 85% seen once, with around 0.4% in the top ten. Regarding this clone: Its target is unknown.

Study-level results: Clonotype sharing among donors was expected to depend on sequencing depth. Larger estimated richness was generally recorded for naive subsets relative to memory subsets.

The specimen sequenced was naive CD4+ T cells from PBMCs. Subset here: CD45RA+ positively selected. This clonotype originated in a man aged 18 to 29 in good health. Some clones in this sample may be carry-over from other donors' samples.

CDR3 nucleotide sequence: TGTGCCAGTAGTATTCCGTCGGCAGGGTACTATGGCTACACCTTC. Translated: CASSIPSAGYYGYTF. This rearrangement joins TRBV19 to TRBJ1-2; D is possibly TRBD1 (5 bases). The CDR3 extends over 15 amino acids. V was trimmed by 3 bases and J by 3 bases, leaving 14 bases between them. The germline CDR1 and CDR2 sequences are LNHDA and SQIVND (reference sequence).